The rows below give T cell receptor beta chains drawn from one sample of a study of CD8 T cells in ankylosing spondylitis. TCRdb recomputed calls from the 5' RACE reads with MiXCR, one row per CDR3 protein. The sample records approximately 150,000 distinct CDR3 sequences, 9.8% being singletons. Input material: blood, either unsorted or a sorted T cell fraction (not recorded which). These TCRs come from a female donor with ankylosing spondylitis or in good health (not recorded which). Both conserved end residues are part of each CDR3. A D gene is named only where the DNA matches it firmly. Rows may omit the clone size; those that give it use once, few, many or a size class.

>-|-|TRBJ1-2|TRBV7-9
CASSPQDNFFNYGYTF
TGTGCCAGCAGCCCCCAGGACAATTTCTTTAACTATGGCTACACCTTC
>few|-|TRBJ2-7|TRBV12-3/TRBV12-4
CASSLRSGGEQYF
TGTGCCAGCAGTTTAAGGAGTGGTGGCGAGCAGTACTTC
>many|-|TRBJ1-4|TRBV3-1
CASSQLAAEATNEKLFF
TGTGCCAGCAGCCAACTTGCGGCAGAGGCAACTAATGAAAAACTGTTTTTT
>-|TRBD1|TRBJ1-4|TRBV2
CASMDREIRGDEKLFF
TGTGCCAGCATGGACAGGGAGATAAGAGGAGATGAAAAACTGTTTTTT
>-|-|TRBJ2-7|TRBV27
CASSLSASSEQYF
TGTGCCAGCAGTTTATCTGCTTCCAGCGAGCAGTACTTC
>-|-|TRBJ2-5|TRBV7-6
CASSELPGRWETQYF
TGTGCCAGCAGCGAACTCCCTGGTCGGTGGGAGACCCAGTACTTC
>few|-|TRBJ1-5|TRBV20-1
CSAPGDLLVPQPQHF
TGCAGTGCTCCAGGGGACCTCCTCGTGCCCCAGCCCCAGCATTTT
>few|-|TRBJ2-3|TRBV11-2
CASSPWQEDTQYF
TGTGCCAGCAGCCCCTGGCAGGAAGATACGCAGTATTTT
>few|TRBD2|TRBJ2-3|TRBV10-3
CAISEMLAGGTGSQYF
TGTGCCATCAGTGAGATGCTAGCGGGAGGGACGGGATCGCAGTATTTT
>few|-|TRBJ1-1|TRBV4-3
CASSQGRGNTEAFF
TGCGCCAGCAGCCAAGGAAGGGGCAACACTGAAGCTTTCTTT
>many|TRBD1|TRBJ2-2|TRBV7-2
CASSRGTGGPTRELFF
TGTGCCAGCAGCCGCGGGACAGGGGGTCCAACTAGGGAGCTGTTTTTT
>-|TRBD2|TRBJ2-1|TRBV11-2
CASSPRLAIDEQFF
TGTGCCAGCAGCCCGCGACTAGCGATCGATGAGCAGTTCTTC
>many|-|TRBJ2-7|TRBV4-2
CASSQAGGGTRYEQYF
TGTGCCAGCAGCCAAGCGGGTGGGGGGACCCGCTACGAGCAGTACTTC
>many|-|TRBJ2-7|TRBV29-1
CSVGGVSYEQYF
TGCAGCGTTGGAGGGGTCTCCTACGAGCAGTACTTC
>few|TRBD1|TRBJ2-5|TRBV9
CASSHGTVQETQYF
TGTGCCAGCAGCCATGGGACAGTACAAGAGACCCAGTACTTC
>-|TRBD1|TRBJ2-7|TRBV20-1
CSALGQDRGYELYF
TGCAGTGCCCTTGGACAGGACCGGGGCTACGAGCTGTACTTC
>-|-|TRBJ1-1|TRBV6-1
CASRATTEAFF
TGTGCCAGCAGGGCCACCACTGAAGCTTTCTTT
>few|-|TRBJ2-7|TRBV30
CAWEGVSYEQYF
TGTGCCTGGGAGGGGGTCTCCTACGAGCAGTACTTC
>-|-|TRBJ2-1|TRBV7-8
CASSPPGPNEQFF
TGTGCCAGCAGCCCCCCAGGGCCCAATGAGCAGTTCTTC
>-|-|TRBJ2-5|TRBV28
CASRMGKTQYF
TGTGCCAGCAGGATGGGAAAGACCCAGTACTTC
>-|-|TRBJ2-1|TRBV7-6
CASSLESRVAYNEQFF
TGTGCCAGCAGCTTAGAATCCAGGGTGGCATACAATGAGCAGTTCTTC
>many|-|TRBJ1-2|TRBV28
CASRIPLTRDGYTF
TGTGCCAGCAGAATCCCATTGACACGAGATGGCTACACCTTC
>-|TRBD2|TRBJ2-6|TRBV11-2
CASSLPSGLAGSSGANVLTF
TGTGCCAGCAGCCTACCCTCGGGACTAGCGGGAAGCTCTGGGGCCAACGTCCTGACTTTC
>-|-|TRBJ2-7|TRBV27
CASSPSGHPYEQYF
TGTGCCAGCAGTCCGTCAGGACACCCCTACGAGCAGTACTTC
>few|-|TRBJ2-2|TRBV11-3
CASSLEGAGRAGELFF
TGTGCCAGCAGCTTAGAGGGCGCAGGACGGGCCGGGGAGCTGTTTTTT
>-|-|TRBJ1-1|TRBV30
CAWSGEGPPGEAFF
TGTGCCTGGAGTGGCGAGGGTCCGCCTGGTGAAGCTTTCTTT
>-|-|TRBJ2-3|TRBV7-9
CASSFRIADTQYF
TGTGCCAGCAGCTTCCGCATAGCAGATACGCAGTATTTT
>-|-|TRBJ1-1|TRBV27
CASSLSGLGGLKNTEAFF
TGTGCCAGCAGTTTATCAGGACTGGGGGGTTTAAAGAACACTGAAGCTTTCTTT
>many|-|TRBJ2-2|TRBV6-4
CASSRDSDTGELFF
TGTGCCAGCAGTCGGGACTCTGACACCGGGGAGCTGTTTTTT
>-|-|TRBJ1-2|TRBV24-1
CATSETGDKRDGYTF
TGTGCCACCAGTGAAACGGGGGACAAAAGGGATGGCTACACCTTC
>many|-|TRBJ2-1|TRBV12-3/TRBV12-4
CASSYPPERRYNEQFF
TGTGCCAGCAGTTACCCACCGGAGCGAAGGTACAATGAGCAGTTCTTC
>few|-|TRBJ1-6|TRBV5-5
CASSLGRGRGSYNSPLHF
TGTGCCAGCAGCTTGGGAAGGGGTAGGGGGTCCTATAATTCACCCCTCCACTTT
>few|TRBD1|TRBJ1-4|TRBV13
CASSSRTGPRATNEKLFF
TGTGCCAGCAGCTCCCGGACAGGGCCGAGAGCAACTAATGAAAAACTGTTTTTT
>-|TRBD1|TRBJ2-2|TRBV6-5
CASSSAGGAEAGELFF
TGTGCCAGCAGTTCCGCAGGGGGCGCGGAGGCCGGGGAGCTGTTTTTT
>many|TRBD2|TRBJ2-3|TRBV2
CASSEARSGRNTQYF
TGTGCCAGCAGTGAAGCCAGGAGCGGGAGAAATACGCAGTATTTT
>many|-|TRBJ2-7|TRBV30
CAWSVLAGHEQYF
TGTGCCTGGAGTGTACTGGCCGGGCATGAGCAGTACTTC
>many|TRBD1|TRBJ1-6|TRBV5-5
CASSSGQGFDSPLHF
TGTGCCAGCAGCTCGGGACAGGGTTTTGATTCACCCCTCCACTTT
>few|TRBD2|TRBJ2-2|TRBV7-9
CATSSPGGGRDGELFF
TGTGCCACCAGCTCCCCGGGCGGGGGTCGGGACGGGGAGCTGTTTTTT
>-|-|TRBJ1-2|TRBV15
CATSGDNYGYTF
TGTGCCACCAGCGGGGATAACTATGGCTACACCTTC
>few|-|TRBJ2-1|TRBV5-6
CASSGRDIGNEQFF
TGTGCCAGCAGCGGCCGGGACATAGGCAATGAGCAGTTCTTC
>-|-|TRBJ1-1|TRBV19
CAVGETEAFF
TGTGCCGTAGGAGAAACTGAAGCTTTCTTT
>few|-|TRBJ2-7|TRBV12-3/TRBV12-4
CASSGPGLAYEQYF
TGTGCCAGCAGTGGCCCGGGGCTAGCCTACGAGCAGTACTTC
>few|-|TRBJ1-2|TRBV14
CASSSFEREGRNYGYTF
TGTGCCAGCAGCTCCTTCGAACGGGAAGGGCGTAACTATGGCTACACCTTC
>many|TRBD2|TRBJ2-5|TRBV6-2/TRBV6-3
CASSYTASGQETQYF
TGTGCCAGCAGTTACACGGCTAGCGGTCAAGAGACCCAGTACTTC
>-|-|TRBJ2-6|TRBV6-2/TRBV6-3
CASSYSGANVLTF
TGTGCCAGCAGTTACTCTGGGGCCAACGTCCTGACTTTC